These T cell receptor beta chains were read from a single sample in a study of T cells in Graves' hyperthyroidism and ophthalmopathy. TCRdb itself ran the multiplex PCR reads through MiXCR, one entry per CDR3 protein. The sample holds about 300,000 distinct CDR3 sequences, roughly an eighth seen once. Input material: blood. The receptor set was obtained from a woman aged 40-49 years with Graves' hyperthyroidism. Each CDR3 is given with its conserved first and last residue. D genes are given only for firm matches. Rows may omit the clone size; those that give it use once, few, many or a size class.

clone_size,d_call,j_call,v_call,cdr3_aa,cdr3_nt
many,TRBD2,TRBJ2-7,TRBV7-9,CASTGTSASYEQYF,TGTGCCAGCACCGGGACTAGCGCTTCCTACGAGCAGTACTTC
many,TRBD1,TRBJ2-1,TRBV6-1,CASSEDPGTGFLLNEQFF,TGTGCCAGCAGTGAAGATCCGGGGACAGGGTTCCTTTTAAATGAGCAGTTCTTC
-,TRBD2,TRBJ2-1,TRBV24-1,CATSDYGTSGTFEQFF,TGTGCCACCAGTGATTACGGGACTAGCGGGACTTTTGAGCAGTTCTTC
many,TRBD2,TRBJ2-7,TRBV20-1,CSASSGSFYEQYF,TGCAGTGCTTCTAGCGGAAGTTTCTACGAGCAGTACTTC
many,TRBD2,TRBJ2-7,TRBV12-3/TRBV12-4,CASRSSGRENYEQYF,TGTGCCAGCAGATCTAGCGGGAGGGAGAACTACGAGCAGTACTTC
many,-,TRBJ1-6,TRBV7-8,CASSLRRVGNSPLHF,TGTGCCAGCAGCTTACGAAGGGTTGGGAATTCACCCCTCCACTTT
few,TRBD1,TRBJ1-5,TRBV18,CASSPTQGGNQPQHF,TGTGCCAGCTCACCGACCCAGGGGGGCAATCAGCCCCAGCATTTT
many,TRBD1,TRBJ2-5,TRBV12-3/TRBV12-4,CASRSGQGRGYF,TGTGCCAGCAGAAGCGGACAGGGTAGAGGTTACTTC
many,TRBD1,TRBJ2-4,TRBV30,CAWSVLRTKGAQYF,TGTGCCTGGAGTGTACTCAGGACAAAGGGGGCTCAGTACTTC
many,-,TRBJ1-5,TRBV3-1,CASSRSPGGQPQHF,TGTGCCAGCAGCCGTTCCCCGGGGGGGCAGCCCCAGCATTTT
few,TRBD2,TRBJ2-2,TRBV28,CASKTASGGHTGELFF,TGTGCCAGCAAGACGGCTAGCGGAGGGCACACCGGGGAGCTGTTTTTT
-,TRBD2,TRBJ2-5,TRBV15,CATSVPRTSGSQETQYF,TGTGCCACCAGCGTCCCGAGGACTAGCGGGAGTCAAGAGACCCAGTACTTC
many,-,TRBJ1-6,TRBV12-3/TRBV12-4,CASSRGDDNSPLHF,TGTGCCAGCAGTAGGGGGGACGATAATTCACCCCTCCACTTT
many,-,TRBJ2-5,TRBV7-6,CASSFQAGETQYF,TGTGCCAGCAGCTTCCAAGCGGGTGAGACCCAGTACTTC
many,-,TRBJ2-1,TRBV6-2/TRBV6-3,CASGSRNEQFF,TGTGCCAGCGGGAGCAGAAATGAGCAGTTCTTC
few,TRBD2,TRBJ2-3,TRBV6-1,CASSGTRGADTQYF,TGTGCCAGCAGCGGGACTAGAGGTGCAGATACGCAGTATTTT
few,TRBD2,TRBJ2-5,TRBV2,CASSFLAGEGETQYF,TGTGCCAGCAGTTTCTTAGCGGGAGAGGGCGAGACCCAGTACTTC
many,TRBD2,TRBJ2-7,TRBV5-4,CASSLDYGGSSYEQYF,TGTGCCAGCAGCTTGGATTACGGGGGGAGCTCCTACGAGCAGTACTTC
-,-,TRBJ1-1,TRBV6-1,CASSRRIQMNTEAFF,TGTGCCAGCAGTCGCCGGATTCAGATGAACACTGAAGCTTTCTTT
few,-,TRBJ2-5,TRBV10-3,CAISDGQQETQYF,TGTGCCATCAGTGACGGACAACAAGAGACCCAGTACTTC
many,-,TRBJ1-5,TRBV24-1,CATSDSGDQPQHF,TGTGCCACCAGTGATTCCGGGGATCAGCCCCAGCATTTT
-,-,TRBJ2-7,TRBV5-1,CASSSGAWQYF,TGTGCCAGCAGTTCAGGGGCTTGGCAGTACTTC
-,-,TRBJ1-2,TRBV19,CASTDLEGMDGYTF,TGTGCCAGTACCGATCTCGAGGGGATGGATGGCTACACCTTC
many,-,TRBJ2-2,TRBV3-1,CASSLTTGSNTGELFF,TGTGCCAGCAGCTTAACCACAGGCTCCAACACCGGGGAGCTGTTTTTT
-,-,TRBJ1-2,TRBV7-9,CASSQGRSYGYTF,TGTGCCAGCAGCCAGGGACGGAGCTATGGCTACACCTTC
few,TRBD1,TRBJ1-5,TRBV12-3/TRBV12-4,CASSLPGQGSNQPQHF,TGTGCCAGCAGCTTACCCGGACAGGGTAGCAATCAGCCCCAGCATTTT
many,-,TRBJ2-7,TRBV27,CASSLSVGGPYEQYF,TGTGCCAGCAGTTTATCTGTCGGGGGTCCCTACGAGCAGTACTTC
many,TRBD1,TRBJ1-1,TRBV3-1,CASSHLTGVAEAFF,TGTGCCAGCAGCCACTTGACAGGGGTTGCTGAAGCTTTCTTT
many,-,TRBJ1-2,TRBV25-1,CASSGGPIYGYTF,TGTGCCAGCAGTGGTGGGCCTATCTATGGCTACACCTTC
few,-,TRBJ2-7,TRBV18,CASSPQSNTAYEQYF,TGTGCCAGCTCACCACAATCAAACACTGCCTACGAGCAGTACTTC
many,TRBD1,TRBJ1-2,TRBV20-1,CSATKPGQGTNHGYTF,TGCAGTGCGACCAAACCGGGACAGGGCACCAATCATGGCTACACCTTC
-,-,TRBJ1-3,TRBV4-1,CASSQDVWDTIYF,TGCGCCAGCAGCCAAGATGTGTGGGACACCATATATTTT
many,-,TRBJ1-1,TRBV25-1,CASSPEGTGDTEAFF,TGTGCCAGCAGCCCAGAAGGTACCGGGGACACTGAAGCTTTCTTT
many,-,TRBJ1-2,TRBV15,CATSRDRFTGRAWGYTF,TGTGCCACCAGCAGAGATCGGTTTACCGGCAGGGCATGGGGCTACACCTTC
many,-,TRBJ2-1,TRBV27,CASSRLHSRNEQFF,TGTGCCAGCAGTCGACTACATAGCCGTAATGAGCAGTTCTTC
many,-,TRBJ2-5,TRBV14,CASSQGQVPRETQYF,TGTGCCAGCAGCCAAGGACAGGTCCCGCGGGAGACCCAGTACTTC
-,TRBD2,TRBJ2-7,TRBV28,CASSGGVSFAEQYF,TGTGCCAGCAGTGGGGGGGTTAGTTTCGCAGAGCAGTACTTC
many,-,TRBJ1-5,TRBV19,CASKEKPYSNQPQHF,TGTGCCAGTAAGGAAAAACCTTATAGCAATCAGCCCCAGCATTTT
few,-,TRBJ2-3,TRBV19,CASSIRPVVTDTQYF,TGTGCCAGTAGTATTCGGCCCGTCGTCACAGATACGCAGTATTTT
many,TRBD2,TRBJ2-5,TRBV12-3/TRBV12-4,CASSSSGDKGAQYF,TGTGCCAGCAGTTCTAGCGGGGACAAAGGGGCCCAGTACTTC
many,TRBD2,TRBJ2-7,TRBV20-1,CSATSPREGSYEQYF,TGCAGTGCTACTTCTCCCCGGGAGGGATCCTACGAGCAGTACTTC
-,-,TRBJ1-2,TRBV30,CAWTPGDRDYGYTF,TGTGCCTGGACCCCCGGGGATAGGGACTATGGCTACACCTTC
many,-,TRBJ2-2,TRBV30,CAWALTNTGELFF,TGTGCCTGGGCACTTACGAACACCGGGGAGCTGTTTTTT
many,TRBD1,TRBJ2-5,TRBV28,CASSFEPGTGFQETQYF,TGTGCCAGCAGTTTCGAGCCCGGGACAGGGTTCCAAGAGACCCAGTACTTC
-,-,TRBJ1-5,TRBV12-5,CASAVGWGQPQHF,TGTGCTAGTGCTGTCGGTTGGGGTCAGCCCCAGCATTTT
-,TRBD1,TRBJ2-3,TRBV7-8,CASSPRDRFSGWGTDTQYF,TGTGCCAGCAGCCCCCGGGACAGGTTTTCGGGGTGGGGCACAGATACGCAGTATTTT
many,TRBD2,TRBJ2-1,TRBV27,CASSPHGTSPNEQFF,TGTGCCAGCAGTCCTCACGGGACTAGCCCCAATGAGCAGTTCTTC
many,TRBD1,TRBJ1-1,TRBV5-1,CASSAGTQGVNTEAFF,TGCGCCAGCAGCGCCGGGACCCAGGGGGTTAACACTGAAGCTTTCTTT
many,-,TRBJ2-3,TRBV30,CAWSRLSSADTQYF,TGTGCCTGGAGTCGGCTCAGCTCCGCCGATACGCAGTATTTT
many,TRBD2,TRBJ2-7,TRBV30,CAWRRVSGISHEQYF,TGTGCCTGGAGGAGGGTTAGCGGGATTAGCCACGAGCAGTACTTC
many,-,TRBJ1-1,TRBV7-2,CASSLALGGAFF,TGTGCCAGCAGCTTAGCCCTCGGCGGAGCTTTCTTT
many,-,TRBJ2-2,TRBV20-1,CSAWRIGGIGELFF,TGCAGTGCTTGGAGGATCGGTGGAATCGGGGAGCTGTTTTTT
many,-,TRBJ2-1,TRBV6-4,CASSANSDRDEQFF,TGTGCCAGCAGTGCGAACTCTGATAGAGATGAGCAGTTCTTC
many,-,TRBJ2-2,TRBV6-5,CASTRGRQGNTGELFF,TGTGCCAGCACTCGAGGTCGCCAGGGGAACACCGGGGAGCTGTTTTTT